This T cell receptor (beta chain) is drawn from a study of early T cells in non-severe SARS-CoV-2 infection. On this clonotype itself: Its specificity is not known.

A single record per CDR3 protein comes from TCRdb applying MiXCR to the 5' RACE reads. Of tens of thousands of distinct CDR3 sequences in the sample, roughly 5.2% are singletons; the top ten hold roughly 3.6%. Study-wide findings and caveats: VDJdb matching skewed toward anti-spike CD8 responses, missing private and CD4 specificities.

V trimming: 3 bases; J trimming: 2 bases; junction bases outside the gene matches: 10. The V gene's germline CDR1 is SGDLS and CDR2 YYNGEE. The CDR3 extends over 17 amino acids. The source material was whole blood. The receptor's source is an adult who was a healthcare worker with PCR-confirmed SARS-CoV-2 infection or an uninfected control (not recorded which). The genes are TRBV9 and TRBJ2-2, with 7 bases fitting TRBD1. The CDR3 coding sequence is TGTGCCAGCAGCGAACTTCGGACAGGAGATAACACCGGGGAGCTGTTTTTT. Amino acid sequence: CASSELRTGDNTGELFF. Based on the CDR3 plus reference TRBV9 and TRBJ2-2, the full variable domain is DSGVTQTPKHLITATGQRVTLRCSPRSGDLSVYWYQQSLDQGLQFLIQYYNGEERAKGNILERFSAQQFPDLHSELNLSSLELGDSALYFCASSELRTGDNTGELFFGEGSRLTVL.